The 19 T cell receptor beta chains reported below all come from one sample, sequenced in a study of blood T cell repertoires in COVID-19. TCRdb keeps only in-frame clones here, not all; method: immunoSEQ multiplex PCR. Of around 430,000 clones listed, about 83% are singletons. Sequenced: PBMCs or T cells enriched from blood (not recorded which). These TCRs come from a woman aged 50 to 60 who had recovered from COVID-19.

As concerns this clone: Relative to the germline gene, one junction end is altered; a read error may explain this. The chain carries TRBV7-7 and TRBJ2-5, with TRBD1 matching over 10 bases. The CDR3 contains 15 residues. Germline V lookup: CDR1 SSHAT, CDR2 FNYEAQ (reference sequence). The CDR3 loop reads CASSPGGQGLETQYF. In DNA, the CDR3 is TGTGCTAGCAGTCCTGGGGGACAGGGGCTAGAGACCCAGTACTTC. Variable domain in full (rest from reference TRBV7-7 and TRBJ2-5): GAGVSQSPRYKVTKRGQDVTLRCDPISSHATLYWYQQALGQGPEFLTYFNYEAQPDKSGLPSDRFSAERPEGSISTLTIQRTEQRDSAMYRCASSPGGQGLETQYFGPGTRLLVL.

This clone occurred a few times. The chain links TRBV18 to TRBJ2-3; possibly TRBD2 for D (5 bases). Trimming took 4 bases from V and 0 from J, leaving 20 bases between them. The CDR3 is made up of 18 amino acids. CDR1 is KGHSH, CDR2 LQKENI, per germline. The CDR3 is CASSLDLGGLASTDTQYF. The CDR3 nucleotides read TGTGCCAGCTCACTAGACCTAGGCGGGTTGGCAAGCACAGATACGCAGTATTTT.

This clone came up once. The chain couples TRBV29-1 to TRBJ1-2; D possibly corresponds to TRBD1 (5 bases). The CDR3 spans 14 residues. The germline V gene encodes CDR1 SQVTM and CDR2 ANQGSEA. The ends were cut back, 3 bases at V and 5 bases at J, with 16 bases in the middle. CDR3 residues: CSVDRGYKEYGYTF. The DNA for the CDR3 is TGCAGCGTTGATAGGGGCTATAAGGAGTATGGCTACACCTTC.

The V gene is TRBV28, the J gene TRBJ1-1; no clear D gene. CDR3 length: 13 amino acids. The germline V gene encodes CDR1 MDHEN and CDR2 SYDVKM. V dropped 3 bases and J dropped 1 base, with 6 bases sitting between them. The CDR3 sequence: CASSFSENTEAFF. In DNA form, the CDR3 reads TGTGCCAGCAGTTTCTCAGAGAACACTGAAGCTTTCTTT.

The chain has TRBV14 and TRBJ1-4; D unresolved. The germline gives CDR1 SGHDN, CDR2 FVKESK. This CDR3 has 13 amino acids. Trimming left V 2 bases short and J 8 bases short, with 9 bases between. CDR3 sequence (DNA): TGTGCCAGCAGCCAACGGGGTGGCGAAAAACTGTTTTTT. It encodes CASSQRGGEKLFF.

The V call is TRBV10-3, the J call TRBJ1-6; TRBD1 agrees at 7 bases. CDR1 is ENHRY, CDR2 SYGVKD, per germline. V gave up 3 bases and J gave up 4 bases; unmatched junction bases: 6. The CDR3 extends over 16 amino acids. The CDR3 region is CAISDLGQIYNSPLHF. CDR3 DNA sequence: TGTGCCATCAGTGACCTGGGACAGATATATAATTCACCCCTCCACTTT.

This clone turned up a few times. This chain uses TRBV12-5 with TRBJ1-5; maybe TRBD1 (6 bases). V dropped 4 bases and J dropped 6 bases, with 13 bases sitting between them. Germline CDR1 reads LGHNT; CDR2 reads FRNRAP. The CDR3 spans 14 residues. CDR3 bases: TGTGCTAGTGGTTCCGAAACAGGGAGTCAGCCCCAGCATTTT. Its protein is CASGSETGSQPQHF.

The chain links TRBV7-2 to TRBJ2-7; 10 nucleotides match TRBD1. V shed 3 bases, J shed 3 bases, and the junction held 2 bases outside the gene matches. Per the germline V gene, CDR1 is SGHTA and CDR2 is FQGNSA. This CDR3 is built from 14 residues. CDR3 region: CASSFRDRGYEQYF. The CDR3 DNA reads as TGTGCCAGCAGCTTCCGGGACAGGGGCTACGAGCAGTACTTC.

CDR3 in amino acids: CAVLAVGGYTF. The CDR3 nucleotides are TGTGCCGTACTAGCCGTGGGAGGCTACACCTTC. The chain carries TRBV6-5 and TRBJ1-2; D not certain. The CDR3 covers 11 residues. Per germline, CDR1 MNHEY and CDR2 SVGAGI. The V and J ends lost 11 bases and 8 bases respectively, with 15 bases between them.

This sequence joins TRBV18 and TRBJ2-3, with TRBD2 as a possible D gene (6 bases). Trimming cost V 3 bases and J 4 bases, with 14 bases left between them. The CDR3 consists of 15 residues. The germline V gene has CDR1 KGHSH and CDR2 LQKENI. For the CDR3, the DNA is TGTGCCAGCTCACCCGAGGGGAGGCTCGCAGATACGCAGTATTTT. This translates into CASSPEGRLADTQYF.

The rearrangement joins TRBV5-5 to TRBJ1-6, with 7 positions matching TRBD1. This CDR3 spans 12 amino acids. In germline, CDR1 is SGHKS, CDR2 YYEKEE (reference sequence). Unmatched junction bases numbered 3, after V lost 10 bases and J lost 5 bases. As DNA, the CDR3 is TGTGCCGGGGGACAGCATAATTCACCCCTCCACTTT. Amino acids: CAGGQHNSPLHF.

The rearrangement uses TRBV28 and TRBJ2-6; D might be TRBD2 (6 bases). The CDR3 spans 15 residues. Germline assignment: CDR1 MDHEN and CDR2 SYDVKM. Between the trimmed V and J ends, which lost 5 bases and 0 bases, there was a span of 8 bases. CDR3 loop: CASSRGLSGANVLTF. In DNA, the CDR3 is TGTGCCAGCAGTCGGGGACTCTCTGGGGCCAACGTCCTGACTTTC.

The chain carries TRBV27 and TRBJ2-7; 11 positions match TRBD1. CDR3 size: 16 residues. Unmatched junction bases numbered 11, after V lost 10 bases and J lost 0 bases. Germline CDR1 and CDR2: MNHEY and SMNVEV (reference sequence). CDR3 sequence: CATTPGTGGASYEQYF. CDR3 DNA: TGTGCCACCACACCCGGGACAGGGGGGGCCTCCTACGAGCAGTACTTC.

This chain links TRBV30 with TRBJ2-3; the match to TRBD2 covers 8 bases. This CDR3 comprises 16 residues. J gave up 2 bases and V 0 bases, and 7 bases lay outside the gene matches. The V gene's germline CDR1 is GTSNPN and CDR2 SVGIG (reference sequence). The chain's CDR3 is CAWSVFHSGVTDTQYF. The CDR3 coding sequence is TGTGCCTGGAGTGTATTCCATAGCGGGGTCACAGATACGCAGTATTTT.

The chain recombines TRBV7-9 with TRBJ1-2; 10 bases fit TRBD1. V trimming: 1 base; J trimming: 8 bases; junction bases outside the gene matches: 19. CDR1 and CDR2 from the germline V gene are SEHNR and FQNEAQ (reference sequence). This CDR3 comprises 19 residues. CDR3 DNA: TGTGCCAGCAGCTTAGTCACGCCGCGACAGGGGGCGCCCCCACACGGCTACACCTTC. The encoded protein is CASSLVTPRQGAPPHGYTF.

The rearrangement uses TRBV7-2 and TRBJ1-3; TRBD1 is a possible D gene (5 bases). The CDR3 extends over 18 amino acids. Germline loops: CDR1 SGHTA, CDR2 FQGNSA. Trimming removed 4 bases at V and 0 bases at J, with 19 bases between. The CDR3 nucleotides read TGTGCCAGCAGCTGGCCCTTAGGCGGCGGGACCTCTGGAAACACCATATATTTT. This translates into CASSWPLGGGTSGNTIYF.

This chain connects TRBV6-5 to TRBJ1-1; TRBD1 might be the D (5 bases). Germline CDR1 MNHEY, CDR2 SVGAGI. The CDR3 sequence is 15 residues long. The germline V and J ends were trimmed by 7 bases and 1 base, with 16 bases remaining between them. The CDR3 spells CASNRMGPTNTEAFF. Here the CDR3 DNA reads TGTGCCAGCAACCGAATGGGGCCAACGAACACTGAAGCTTTCTTT.

CDR3 region: CASSIGGIYGYTF. CDR3 coding DNA: TGTGCCAGTAGTATAGGAGGGATTTATGGCTACACCTTC. The chain joins TRBV19 to TRBJ1-2; D gene uncertain. Germline loops: CDR1 LNHDA, CDR2 SQIVND (reference sequence). There are 13 residues in the CDR3. The germline V and J ends were trimmed by 1 base and 5 bases, with 8 bases remaining between them.

V gene TRBV5-1 combines with J gene TRBJ1-2, with D maybe TRBD1 (6 bases). CDR1 and CDR2 from the germline V gene are SGHRS and YFSETQ. The V end was cut by 2 bases, the J end by 2 bases, with 10 bases between. The CDR3 spans 14 residues. This CDR3 reads CASSLGGQNYGYTF. CDR3 bases: TGCGCCAGCAGCTTAGGAGGACAGAACTATGGCTACACCTTC.